This T cell receptor beta chain comes out of a study of blood T cell repertoires in COVID-19. For the study at large: Sites in the United States, Italy and Spain provided acute and convalescent COVID-19 samples. From T cells, B-cell-depleted T cells, or PBMCs came the material, which was cDNA or gDNA.

How the authors handled the data: Reference gene primer amplification in the assay estimated nucleated cell counts. The protocol was immunoSEQ multiplex PCR, while the TCRdb copy is restricted to in-frame clones and leaves out a portion. Clonal size and the V and J genes are those of that table, whereas D and trimming came from the DNA. The table has more than 15,000 clones, around four fifths seen once. The junction had 10 bases not matched to a gene; V was cut back by 4 bases and J by 2 bases. Germline loops: CDR1 SGHTS, CDR2 YDEGEE. The CDR3 loop spans 16 amino acids. The rearrangement joins TRBV5-8 to TRBJ2-5, with 8 bases aligning to TRBD1. Sequencing used peripheral blood. The source of this sequence is a man aged 80 or over with active COVID-19. Written as DNA, the CDR3 is TGTGCCAGCAGCAGACGAGCAGGGGGCCTACAAGAGACCCAGTACTTC. Its protein product is CASSRRAGGLQETQYF.